This T cell receptor beta chain is from a study of radiation and T cells in renal cell carcinoma. The repertoire was sequenced with immunoSEQ multiplex PCR; TCRdb's copy has only in-frame clones and lacks some. The sample lists roughly 78,000 clones; more than 75% were seen once. Study-wide points: From baseline, blood top tumor clonotypes peaked at 2 weeks post-radiation. No pretreatment tumor biopsies were available for baseline clonotypes.

Trimming removed 5 bases from V and 5 bases from J; junction bases left unmatched: 13. In germline, CDR1 is SGHVS, CDR2 FNYEAQ. The CDR3 consists of 18 residues. Remarks on this clone: Its antigen is as yet unknown.

Time point denoted: blood 2 weeks post-SBRT. Specified treatment: 15 Gy SBRT to primary tumor, nephrectomy 4 weeks later. Sequences were derived from blood, sampled from a patient whose treatment included radiotherapy and nephrectomy. The rearrangement joins TRBV7-6 to TRBJ2-7; TRBD2 matches at 15 bases. This sequence originates from a man between 60 and 75 years old with renal cell carcinoma. In DNA, the CDR3 is TGTGCCAGCAGCATACTCTTTGGGACTAGCGGGAGGTCCCACGAGCAGTACTTC. The encoded protein is CASSILFGTSGRSHEQYF.